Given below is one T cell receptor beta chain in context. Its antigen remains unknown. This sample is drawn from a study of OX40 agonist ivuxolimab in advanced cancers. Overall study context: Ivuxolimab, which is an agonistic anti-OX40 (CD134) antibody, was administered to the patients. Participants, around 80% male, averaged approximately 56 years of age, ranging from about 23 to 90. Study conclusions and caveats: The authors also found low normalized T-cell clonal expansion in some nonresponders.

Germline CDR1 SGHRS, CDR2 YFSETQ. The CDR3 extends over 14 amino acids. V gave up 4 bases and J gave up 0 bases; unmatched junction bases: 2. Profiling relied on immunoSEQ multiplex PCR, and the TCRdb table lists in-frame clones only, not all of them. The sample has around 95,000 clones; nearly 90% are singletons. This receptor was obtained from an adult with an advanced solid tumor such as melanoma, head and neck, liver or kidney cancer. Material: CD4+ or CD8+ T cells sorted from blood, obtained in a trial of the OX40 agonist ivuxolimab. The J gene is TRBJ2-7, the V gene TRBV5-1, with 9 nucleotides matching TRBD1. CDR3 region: CASSGTGSSYEQYF. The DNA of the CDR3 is TGCGCCAGCAGCGGGACAGGGAGCTCCTACGAGCAGTACTTC.